Presented here are 25 T cell receptor beta chains from one specimen sequenced in a study of long-term antiretroviral therapy in people with HIV. Samples were assayed with immunoSEQ v3.0 at survey level. Sequenced by immunoSEQ multiplex PCR; TCRdb stores in-frame clones only, minus some. Among about 11,000 clones, roughly four fifths were seen once, and the ten largest hold about an eighth. The sample consisted of unsorted PBMCs, taken 1.2 years after starting antiretroviral therapy. The receptors were sampled from a man aged 40-50 years with HIV.

The chain links TRBV9 to TRBJ2-7; possible D gene TRBD1, 6 bases. V was trimmed by 0 bases and J by 1 base, leaving 8 bases between them. Germline assignment: CDR1 SGDLS and CDR2 YYNGEE. The CDR3 is made up of 14 amino acids. This CDR3 is CASSVEGVSYEQYF. CDR3 DNA sequence: TGTGCCAGCAGCGTAGAGGGGGTTTCCTACGAGCAGTACTTC.

This clone was seen only a few times. V usage is TRBV5-1 and J usage is TRBJ2-2; 8 bases line up with TRBD1. Germline CDR1 SGHRS, CDR2 YFSETQ. The CDR3 sequence is 16 residues long. V was pared by 4 bases and J by 2 bases, with 7 bases of the junction left unmatched. The chain's CDR3 is CASSHRGQVNTGELFF. The CDR3 DNA reads as TGCGCCAGCAGCCACCGGGGACAGGTCAACACCGGGGAGCTGTTTTTT.

The chain couples TRBV19 to TRBJ1-5; perhaps TRBD1 as D (5 bases). The V and J ends lost 7 bases and 3 bases respectively, with 10 bases between them. CDR3 length: 13 residues. Germline values: CDR1 LNHDA, CDR2 SQIVND (reference sequence). CDR3 nucleotide sequence: TGTGCCAGTACCGGGGGTATCAATCAGCCCCAGCATTTT. Translation: CASTGGINQPQHF. The whole variable domain, remainder taken from reference TRBV19 and TRBJ1-5, is DGGITQSPKYLFRKEGQNVTLSCEQNLNHDAMYWYRQDPGQGLRLIYYSQIVNDFQKGDIAEGYSVSREKKESFPLTVTSAQKNPTAFYLCASTGGINQPQHFGDGTRLSIL.

The genes are TRBV7-8 and TRBJ1-4, with 7 bases lining up with TRBD1. The germline CDR1 and CDR2 sequences are SGHVS and FQNEAQ. The CDR3 totals 18 residues. J lost 8 bases, V lost 1 base, and 16 bases had no gene match. The CDR3: CASSLGPGGQFLREKLFF. The CDR3 coding sequence is TGTGCCAGCAGCTTAGGACCTGGGGGACAGTTTCTAAGAGAAAAACTGTTTTTT. The variable domain in full, with the rest retrieved from reference TRBV7-8 and TRBJ1-4, is GAGVSQSPRYKVAKRGQDVALRCDPISGHVSLFWYQQALGQGPEFLTYFQNEAQLDKSGLPSDRFFAERPEGSVSTLKIQRTQQEDSAVYLCASSLGPGGQFLREKLFFGSGTQLSVL.

This clone was observed a single time. The genes are TRBV9 and TRBJ2-7, with TRBD2 matching over 8 bases. This CDR3 region has 15 residues. The germline V gene encodes CDR1 SGDLS and CDR2 YYNGEE. J gave up 2 bases and V 0 bases, and 4 bases lay outside the gene matches. The CDR3 loop reads CASSVAPGGTYEQYF. The CDR3 coding sequence is TGTGCCAGCAGCGTAGCTCCGGGGGGGACCTACGAGCAGTACTTC.

About this clone itself: The same CDR3 is also encoded by other DNA sequences in this sample. Here the CDR3 DNA reads TGTGCCACCAGCAGAGGCGATCAGCCCCAGCATTTT. Residues: CATSRGDQPQHF. This chain connects TRBV15 to TRBJ1-5; D unclear. The CDR3 loop spans 12 amino acids. Trimming left V 1 base short and J 5 bases short, with 3 bases between. Germline V gene sequence: CDR1 LNHNV, CDR2 YYDKDF (reference sequence).

The CDR3 loop is CASSQDLDTEAFF. For the CDR3, the DNA is TGTGCCAGCAGCCAAGATCTAGACACTGAAGCTTTCTTT. The chain employs TRBV4-2 and TRBJ1-1; D not resolved. The CDR3 loop spans 13 amino acids. The germline CDR1 and CDR2 sequences are LGHNA and YNFKEQ. Trimming pared 0 bases from V and 3 bases from J, leaving 5 bases between.

V and J are TRBV7-8 and TRBJ1-1, with D maybe TRBD1 (5 bases). V was clipped by 0 bases and J by 0 bases, with 8 bases between them. CDR1 SGHVS and CDR2 FQNEAQ come from the germline V gene. CDR3 length: 15 amino acids. The CDR3 nucleotides are TGTGCCAGCAGCTTAGCTAGAGGGGTGAACACTGAAGCTTTCTTT. Translation: CASSLARGVNTEAFF.

The chain couples TRBV19 to TRBJ2-7; 7 bases agree with TRBD1. This CDR3 comprises 16 residues. Trimming at V came to 5 bases and at J to 2 bases, leaving 12 bases not matched to a gene. Germline CDR1 and CDR2: LNHDA and SQIVND (reference sequence). The DNA for the CDR3 is TGTGCCAGTAGTGAAGGCTACAGACAGGGTACCTACGAGCAGTACTTC. Protein: CASSEGYRQGTYEQYF.

V is TRBV2 and J is TRBJ2-7, with a weak D call TRBD1 (5 bases). Trimming took 4 bases from V and 1 from J, leaving 8 bases between them. Germline loops: CDR1 SNHLY, CDR2 FYNNEI. CDR3 length: 13 residues. The CDR3 protein is CASSGRTSYEQYF. CDR3 DNA sequence: TGTGCCAGCAGTGGCCGGACATCCTACGAGCAGTACTTC.

V usage is TRBV2 and J usage is TRBJ2-7, with unresolved D. The germline V gene has CDR1 SNHLY and CDR2 FYNNEI. V was cut by 10 bases and J by 2 bases, with 15 bases left in between. This CDR3 contains 13 residues. For the CDR3, the DNA is TGTGCCATTCGTGTTTATACAACCTACGAGCAGTACTTC. It specifies CAIRVYTTYEQYF.

The rearrangement uses TRBV29-1 and TRBJ2-1; 12 nucleotides align to TRBD2. V shed 7 bases, J shed 6 bases, and the junction held 10 bases outside the gene matches. This CDR3 is built from 15 residues. Germline V gene lookup returns CDR1 SQVTM and CDR2 ANQGSEA. The DNA for the CDR3 is TGCAGCGCCGGGCTAGCGGGGGGGCCGGGCAATGAGCAGTTCTTC. It encodes CSAGLAGGPGNEQFF.

This rearrangement joins TRBV21-1 to TRBJ1-5. TRBV21-1 is a pseudogene. The CDR3 contains 14 residues. CDR3 amino acids: CASGDGDLNQPQHF. CDR3 in DNA: TGTGCCAGCGGAGACGGGGACCTCAATCAGCCCCAGCATTTT.

This chain links TRBV7-6 with TRBJ1-1, with D unclear. With 3 bases removed from V and 4 bases from J, the gap between germline ends came to 12 bases. The CDR3 length is 14 residues. CDR1 SGHVS and CDR2 FNYEAQ come from the germline V gene. As DNA, the CDR3 is TGTGCCAGCAGCTTGATTTCCGGGTCCACTGAAGCTTTCTTT. It is translated as CASSLISGSTEAFF.

This chain joins TRBV5-6 and TRBJ2-4, with D maybe TRBD2 (5 bases). V was cut by 3 bases and J by 8 bases, with 18 bases left in between. Germline assignment: CDR1 SGHDT and CDR2 YYEEEE. This CDR3 contains 15 residues. CDR3 region: CASSYWGLSGDIQYF. The DNA of the CDR3 is TGTGCCAGCAGCTACTGGGGTCTCTCCGGGGACATTCAGTACTTC. The variable domain in full, with the rest retrieved from reference TRBV5-6 and TRBJ2-4, is DAGVTQSPTHLIKTRGQQVTLRCSPKSGHDTVSWYQQALGQGPQFIFQYYEEEERQRGNFPDRFSGHQFPNYSSELNVNALLLGDSALYLCASSYWGLSGDIQYFGAGTRLSVL.

J is TRBJ1-5 and V is TRBV7-2; 8 bases map to TRBD1. V shed 4 bases and J 1 base; nucleotides not matched to a gene: 6. The CDR3 is made up of 16 amino acids. In germline, CDR1 is SGHTA, CDR2 FQGNSA. DNA for the CDR3: TGTGCCAGCAGCTCTCAGGACAGGGCGAGCAATCAGCCCCAGCATTTT. Translation gives CASSSQDRASNQPQHF.

This chain connects TRBV9 to TRBJ2-4; 10 bases agree with TRBD1. Germline V gives CDR1 SGDLS, CDR2 YYNGEE. This CDR3 region has 14 residues. Trimming took 3 bases from V and 4 from J; bases not matched to a gene: 1. The CDR3 is CASSGTGGKNIQYF. Here the CDR3 DNA reads TGTGCCAGCAGCGGGACAGGGGGGAAAAACATTCAGTACTTC.

V and J are TRBV4-1 and TRBJ2-5, with unresolved D. Germline CDR1 is MGHRA and CDR2 is YSYEKL. Trimming took 4 bases from V and 4 from J, leaving 19 bases between them. This CDR3 has 16 residues. The CDR3 DNA follows: TGCGCCAGCAGCCGAGAGGTGAAGGTCGAAGGAGAGACCCAGTACTTC. This gives the protein CASSREVKVEGETQYF.

The chain employs TRBV7-9 and TRBJ1-2; D remains unclear. V shed 5 bases and J shed 8 bases, with 24 bases lying between them. CDR1 and CDR2 from the germline V gene are SEHNR and FQNEAQ (reference sequence). The CDR3 length is 16 residues. The CDR3 nucleotides read TGTGCCAGCAGCCGACTCAATCGGGCAGGACCGGGGGGCTACACCTTC. Its protein is CASSRLNRAGPGGYTF. Variable domain in full (rest from reference TRBV7-9 and TRBJ1-2): DTGVSQNPRHKITKRGQNVTFRCDPISEHNRLYWYRQTLGQGPEFLTYFQNEAQLEKSRLLSDRFSAERPKGSFSTLEIQRTEQGDSAMYLCASSRLNRAGPGGYTFGSGTRLTVV.

This clone was found once. The CDR3 nucleotides read TGCGCCAGCAGCAAGACACCGAATGAGAACACTGAAGCTTTCTTT. Amino acids: CASSKTPNENTEAFF. The V call is TRBV5-1, the J call TRBJ1-1; D remains ambiguous. Trimming shortened V by 4 bases and J by 1 base, and 14 bases separated the two germline ends. CDR3 length: 15 residues. In germline, CDR1 is SGHRS, CDR2 YFSETQ.

The chain combines TRBV9 with TRBJ1-2; maybe TRBD1 (6 bases). The V and J ends lost 2 bases and 4 bases respectively, with 24 bases between them. CDR1 and CDR2 (germline): SGDLS, YYNGEE. The CDR3 is 18 residues long. The CDR3 DNA reads TGTGCCAGCAGCGTGATTGAGGGGGTTCGACGAAACTTCTATGGCTACACCTTC. It specifies CASSVIEGVRRNFYGYTF.

This clone was recorded once. V and J are TRBV7-2 and TRBJ2-7; 10 bases map to TRBD1. CDR3 length equals 15 residues. CDR1 SGHTA and CDR2 FQGNSA come from the germline V gene. V lost 5 bases, J lost 4 bases, and 8 bases stayed unmatched. For the CDR3, the DNA is TGTGCCAGCAGCCGCACGACAGGGGGCTTGTACGAGCAGTACTTC. It translates to CASSRTTGGLYEQYF.

The chain links TRBV10-3 to TRBJ2-7, with a tentative D call TRBD1 (5 bases). The CDR3 is 15 amino acids. The germline V and J ends were trimmed by 2 bases and 2 bases, with 13 bases remaining between them. The germline gives CDR1 ENHRY, CDR2 SYGVKD. CDR3 nucleotides: TGTGCCATCAGTGAGCCTGGGGCAGGGACCTACGAGCAGTACTTC. Its translation: CAISEPGAGTYEQYF.

V and J are TRBV11-2 and TRBJ1-1, with 8 bases lining up with TRBD1. Trimming removed 4 bases from V and 1 base from J; junction bases left unmatched: 2. Germline V gives CDR1 SGHAT, CDR2 FQNNGV. The CDR3 consists of 14 residues. This chain's CDR3 is CASSSGTGNTEAFF. DNA for the CDR3: TGTGCCAGCAGCTCCGGGACAGGGAACACTGAAGCTTTCTTT.

The rearrangement links TRBV4-1 to TRBJ1-2, with 11 positions matching TRBD1. V dropped 3 bases and J dropped 2; count of bases not matched to a gene: 2. The germline CDR1 and CDR2 sequences are MGHRA and YSYEKL. The CDR3 has 15 residues. CDR3 loop: CASSHRTGGNYGYTF. The CDR3 region has the DNA TGCGCCAGCAGCCACCGGACAGGGGGCAACTATGGCTACACCTTC.